This TCR beta chain was recovered during a study of blood T cell repertoires in COVID-19. The germline V gene has CDR1 SQVTM and CDR2 ANQGSEA. V lost 4 bases and J lost 3, with 7 bases in between. The CDR3 contains 11 residues. Here immunoSEQ multiplex PCR was the method, and the copy in TCRdb shows in-frame clones only, minus some. The table includes about 200,000 clones, about 80% detected once. Sequenced sample: peripheral blood. The sequence was collected from a human donor with acute or convalescent COVID-19. The donor label of this sample is uncertain. V usage is TRBV29-1 and J usage is TRBJ2-7; weak D call: TRBD1 (6 bases). CDR3 sequence: CSVGRGYEQYF. In DNA form, the CDR3 reads TGCAGCGTTGGCAGGGGCTACGAGCAGTACTTC.